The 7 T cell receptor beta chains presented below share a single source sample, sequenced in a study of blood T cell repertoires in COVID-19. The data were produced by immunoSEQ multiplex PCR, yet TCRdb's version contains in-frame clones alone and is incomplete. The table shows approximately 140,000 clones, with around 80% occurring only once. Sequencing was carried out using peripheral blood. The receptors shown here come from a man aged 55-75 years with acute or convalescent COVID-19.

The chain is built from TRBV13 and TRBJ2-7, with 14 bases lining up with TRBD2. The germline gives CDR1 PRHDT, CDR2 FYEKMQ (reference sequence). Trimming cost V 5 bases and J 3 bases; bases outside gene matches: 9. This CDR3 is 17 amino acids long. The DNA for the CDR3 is TGTGCCAGCAGCCCAAATCCCGGACTAGCGGGAGGCTACGAGCAGTACTTC. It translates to CASSPNPGLAGGYEQYF.

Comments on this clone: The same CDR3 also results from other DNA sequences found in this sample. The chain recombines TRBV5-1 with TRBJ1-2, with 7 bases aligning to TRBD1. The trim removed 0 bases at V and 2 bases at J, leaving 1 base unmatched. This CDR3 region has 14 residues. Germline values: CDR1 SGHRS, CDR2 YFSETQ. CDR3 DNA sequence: TGCGCCAGCAGCTTGGACAGGGGAAACTATGGCTACACCTTC. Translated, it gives CASSLDRGNYGYTF.

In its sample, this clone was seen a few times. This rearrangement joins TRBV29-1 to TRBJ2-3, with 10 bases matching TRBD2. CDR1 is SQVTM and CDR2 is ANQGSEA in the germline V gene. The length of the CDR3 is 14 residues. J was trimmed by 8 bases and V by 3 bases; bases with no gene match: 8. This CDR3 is CSVDLAGVSVTQYF. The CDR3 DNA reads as TGCAGCGTTGACCTAGCGGGAGTCTCCGTTACGCAGTATTTT.

The CDR3 bases are TGCGCCAGCAGTAGAGACCGGGACAGGGGGATCGAAAACACTGAAGCTTTCTTT. It translates to CASSRDRDRGIENTEAFF. The rearrangement links TRBV5-1 to TRBJ1-1, with TRBD1 identical over 11 bases. V gave up 5 bases and J gave up 2 bases; unmatched junction bases: 14. CDR3 length equals 18 residues. CDR1 SGHRS and CDR2 YFSETQ come from the germline V gene.

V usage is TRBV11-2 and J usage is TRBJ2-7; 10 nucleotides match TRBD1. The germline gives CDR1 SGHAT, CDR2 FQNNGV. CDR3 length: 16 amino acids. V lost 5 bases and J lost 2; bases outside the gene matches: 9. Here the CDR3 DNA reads TGTGCCAGCAGCCTAACGACAGGGGGCAAAACCTACGAGCAGTACTTC. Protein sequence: CASSLTTGGKTYEQYF. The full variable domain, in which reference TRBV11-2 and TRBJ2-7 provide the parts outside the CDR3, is EAGVAQSPRYKIIEKRQSVAFWCNPISGHATLYWYQQILGQGPKLLIQFQNNGVVDDSQLPKDRFSAERLKGVDSTLKIQPAKLEDSAVYLCASSLTTGGKTYEQYFGPGTRLTVT.

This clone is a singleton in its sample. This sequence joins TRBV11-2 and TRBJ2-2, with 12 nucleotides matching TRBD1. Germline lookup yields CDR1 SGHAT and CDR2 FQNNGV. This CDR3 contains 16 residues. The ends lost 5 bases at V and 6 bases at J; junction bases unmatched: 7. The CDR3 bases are TGTGCCAGCAGCGGTTACGGGACAGGGGGCGCCGGGGAGCTGTTTTTT. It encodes CASSGYGTGGAGELFF.

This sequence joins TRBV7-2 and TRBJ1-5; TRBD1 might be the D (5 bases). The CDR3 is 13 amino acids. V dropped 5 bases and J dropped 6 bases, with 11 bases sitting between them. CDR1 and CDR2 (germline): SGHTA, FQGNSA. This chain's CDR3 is CASSPQERQPQHF. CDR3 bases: TGTGCCAGCAGCCCACAGGAGCGTCAGCCCCAGCATTTT.